Below are 32 T cell receptor beta chains sequenced from a single sample in a study of T-cell memory formation after mild COVID-19. TCRdb re-called the 5' RACE reads through MiXCR, storing one row per CDR3 protein. The sample lists approximately 40,000 distinct CDR3 sequences, roughly 10% seen once, with under 30% in the top ten. Sample: PBMCs or a T cell subset sorted from them (not recorded which). The receptors shown here come from a man aged 18 to 30 who had mild COVID-19 (a few samples of this study predate the infection). Cell type and time point are not known.

The chain couples TRBV4-3 to TRBJ1-1, with D possibly TRBD1 on 5 matching bases. CDR1 LGHNA and CDR2 YSLEER come from the germline V gene. V was cut by 2 bases and J by 8 bases, with 12 bases left in between. This CDR3 contains 13 residues. As DNA, the CDR3 is TGCGCCAGCAGCCAACCCGGGGGTGCCGAAGCTTTCTTT. Residues: CASSQPGGAEAFF.

Many counts were recorded for this clonotype. This rearrangement joins TRBV10-1 to TRBJ2-3; 7 nucleotides agree with TRBD1. This CDR3 is 14 amino acids long. The V and J ends lost 7 bases and 4 bases, in that order; junction bases with no gene match: 8. CDR1 and CDR2 from the germline V gene are WNHNN and SYGVQD (reference sequence). CDR3 in amino acids: CASNPNRGADTQYF. CDR3 coding DNA: TGCGCCAGCAATCCCAACAGGGGCGCAGATACGCAGTATTTT.

This clonotype appeared many times. The chain combines TRBV12-3 or TRBV12-4 with TRBJ1-1; no firm D call. V was clipped by 5 bases and J by 1 base, with 8 bases between them. The CDR3 consists of 13 residues. CDR3 bases: TGTGCCAGCAGTATGACTTGGAACACTGAAGCTTTCTTT. The encoded protein is CASSMTWNTEAFF.

The V call is TRBV19, the J call TRBJ1-1; D gene ambiguous. Germline V gene lookup returns CDR1 LNHDA and CDR2 SQIVND (reference sequence). Trimming took off 7 bases at V and 8 bases at J, with 11 bases between the two ends. This CDR3 spans 11 amino acids. CDR3 amino acids: CASIGPAEAFF. In nucleotides, the CDR3 is TGTGCCAGTATAGGACCCGCCGAAGCTTTCTTT.

This clonotype occurred many times. The chain has TRBV5-1 and TRBJ1-5, with D uncertain. CDR1 is SGHRS and CDR2 is YFSETQ in the germline V gene. V dropped 2 bases and J dropped 3 bases, with 12 bases sitting between them. The CDR3 runs to 15 residues. In nucleotides, the CDR3 is TGCGCCAGCAGCTTACGTGGCGAACCCAATCAGCCCCAGCATTTT. Its protein product is CASSLRGEPNQPQHF.

This clonotype occurred many times. The chain combines TRBV5-5 with TRBJ2-6, with D unclear. CDR3 length equals 16 residues. Germline V gene sequence: CDR1 SGHKS, CDR2 YYEKEE (reference sequence). V dropped 0 bases and J dropped 0 bases, with 7 bases sitting between them. Here the CDR3 DNA reads TGTGCCAGCAGCTTGGATGTTAGCTCTGGGGCCAACGTCCTGACTTTC. Translated: CASSLDVSSGANVLTF. Full variable domain (rest looked up from reference TRBV5-5 and TRBJ2-6): DAGVTQSPTHLIKTRGQQVTLRCSPISGHKSVSWYQQVLGQGPQFIFQYYEKEERGRGNFPDRFSARQFPNYSSELNVNALLLGDSALYLCASSLDVSSGANVLTFGAGSRLTVL.

Turning to this clonotype: A much larger clone differs from this one at a single base, so this may be a read error. The gene calls are TRBV7-9 and TRBJ1-3; D gene uncertain. Germline V gene lookup returns CDR1 SEHNR and CDR2 FQNEAQ (reference sequence). The CDR3 loop spans 15 amino acids. Trimming left V 2 bases short and J 0 bases short, with 8 bases between. DNA of the CDR3: TGTGCCAGCAGCTTAAACCTTAGCTCTGGAAACACCATATATTTT. This sequence encodes CASSLNLSSGNTIYF.

This clonotype was recorded at least ten times. The chain employs TRBV19 and TRBJ2-1; no reliable D call. This CDR3 is 14 amino acids long. Trimming pared 5 bases from V and 6 bases from J, leaving 14 bases between. Germline CDR1 is LNHDA and CDR2 is SQIVND (reference sequence). CDR3 DNA sequence: TGTGCCAGTAGTCGGAGACTCGGAGTCAATGAGCAGTTCTTC. Translation: CASSRRLGVNEQFF.

This clonotype appeared many times. This rearrangement joins TRBV7-2 to TRBJ1-2; 9 bases fit TRBD1. The V segment lost 5 bases and the J segment 7 bases; nucleotides outside the gene matches: 8. In germline, CDR1 is SGHTA, CDR2 FQGNSA. The CDR3 has 14 residues. The CDR3: CASSREGTGSGYTF. The DNA of the CDR3 is TGTGCCAGCAGCCGGGAGGGGACAGGGTCTGGCTACACCTTC.

This clonotype was seen many times. This rearrangement joins TRBV4-3 to TRBJ1-1, with D unclear. Trimming shortened V by 4 bases and J by 1 base, and 13 bases separated the two germline ends. The CDR3 covers 15 residues. Germline values: CDR1 LGHNA, CDR2 YSLEER. This CDR3 reads CASSLATGPNTEAFF. In nucleotides, the CDR3 is TGCGCCAGCAGCCTTGCGACTGGACCGAACACTGAAGCTTTCTTT.

The sample holds one count of this clonotype. The chain joins TRBV7-9 to TRBJ2-3; D is undetermined. This CDR3 is 14 amino acids long. Germline CDR1 is SEHNR and CDR2 is FQNEAQ (reference sequence). The germline V and J ends were trimmed by 4 bases and 0 bases, with 8 bases remaining between them. CDR3 DNA: TGTGCCAGCAGCTGGGGTGGTAGCACAGATACGCAGTATTTT. Translated: CASSWGGSTDTQYF.

This clonotype has a count of ten or more. V is TRBV7-2 and J is TRBJ2-5; no reliable D call. Trimming stripped 0 bases from V and 4 bases from J, with 9 bases between. The CDR3 totals 14 residues. Germline values: CDR1 SGHTA, CDR2 FQGNSA. The CDR3, as DNA: TGTGCCAGCAGCTTAGCGGGTGTTTTAGAGACCCAGTACTTC. Protein sequence: CASSLAGVLETQYF.

This clonotype was counted ten times or more. This chain joins TRBV12-3 or TRBV12-4 and TRBJ1-1; unclear D gene. With 3 bases removed from V and 1 base from J, the gap between germline ends came to 9 bases. The CDR3 has 14 amino acids. The CDR3 here is CASSFRPQNTEAFF. In DNA form, the CDR3 reads TGTGCCAGCAGTTTTAGACCGCAGAACACTGAAGCTTTCTTT.

This clonotype was picked up a small number of times. This chain uses TRBV9 with TRBJ1-4; maybe TRBD1 (6 bases). This CDR3 is built from 16 residues. Germline CDR1 SGDLS, CDR2 YYNGEE. Trimming left V 4 bases short and J 5 bases short, with 18 bases between. The CDR3 nucleotides are TGTGCCAGCAGCCTAGTCCCGGGGGCGTGGAATGAAAAACTGTTTTTT. It codes for CASSLVPGAWNEKLFF.

By frequency in the sample, this clonotype is medium-sized. An end of the junction differs from the germline gene, which may be a read error. The CDR3 region is CASSKDREATDTQYF. CDR3 nucleotide sequence: TGTGCCAGCAGCAAAGACAGGGAAGCGACAGATACGCAGTATTTT. V and J are TRBV4-2 and TRBJ2-3; TRBD1 agrees at 7 bases. The CDR3 has 15 residues. The germline gives CDR1 LGHNA, CDR2 YNFKEQ.

The CDR3 sequence: CRALRGGMNTEAFF. Written as DNA, the CDR3 is TGCAGAGCCCTTAGGGGCGGAATGAACACTGAAGCTTTCTTT. The genes are TRBV20-1 and TRBJ1-1; D perhaps matches TRBD1 (5 bases). The germline V gene has CDR1 DFQATT and CDR2 SNEGSKA (reference sequence). This CDR3 is 14 amino acids long.

Relative to its sample, this clonotype is medium-sized. The V gene is TRBV6-4, the J gene TRBJ2-1; D ambiguous. This CDR3 is 15 amino acids long. The V gene lost 2 bases and the J gene lost 2 bases, with 10 bases spanning the gap. Germline CDR1 reads MRHNA; CDR2 reads SNTAGT. The CDR3 spells CASSDGTDPYNEQFF. The CDR3 region has the DNA TGTGCCAGCAGTGACGGCACGGACCCCTACAATGAGCAGTTCTTC.

This clonotype showed up just once. V and J are TRBV4-3 and TRBJ1-6, with D perhaps TRBD1 (5 bases). Deletions cut 4 bases from V and 9 bases from J, with 13 bases between. Germline V gene sequence: CDR1 LGHNA, CDR2 YSLEER. The CDR3 extends over 14 amino acids. This CDR3 reads CASSPQGSGSPLHF. In DNA form, the CDR3 reads TGCGCCAGCAGCCCCCAGGGAAGCGGTTCACCCCTCCACTTT.

This clonotype occurred many times. The chain couples TRBV7-2 to TRBJ2-7; weak D call: TRBD2 (5 bases). The CDR3 consists of 13 residues. From germline, CDR1 is SGHTA and CDR2 FQGNSA. The V end lost 3 bases, the J end lost 1 base, and 7 bases lay between the germline ends. CDR3 DNA: TGTGCCAGCAGCTTCCCGGGGTCCTACGAGCAGTACTTC. It encodes CASSFPGSYEQYF.

This clonotype came up many times. This chain uses TRBV7-2 with TRBJ1-5, with D perhaps TRBD1 (6 bases). There are 13 residues in the CDR3. In germline, CDR1 is SGHTA, CDR2 FQGNSA. V was clipped by 4 bases and J by 7 bases, with 11 bases between them. The CDR3 spells CASSSYRDQPQHF. The CDR3, as DNA: TGTGCCAGCAGCTCGTACAGGGACCAGCCCCAGCATTTT.

The rearrangement links TRBV5-5 to TRBJ2-1; TRBD2 matches 12 bases. The CDR3 sequence is 16 residues long. V shed 1 base and J 6 bases; nucleotides not matched to a gene: 5. Germline V gene sequence: CDR1 SGHKS, CDR2 YYEKEE (reference sequence). CDR3 sequence: CASSLSLAGGFNEQFF. CDR3 nucleotides: TGTGCCAGCAGCTTGAGCCTAGCGGGAGGGTTCAATGAGCAGTTCTTC.

This clonotype has at least ten counts. The gene calls are TRBV5-1 and TRBJ2-2; perhaps TRBD1 as D (6 bases). V was shortened by 2 bases and J by 1 base, with 12 bases between the two germline ends. CDR1 is SGHRS and CDR2 is YFSETQ in the germline V gene. The CDR3 runs 16 residues. The CDR3: CASSLRGGQNTGELFF. The DNA of the CDR3 is TGCGCCAGCAGCTTACGTGGGGGCCAGAACACCGGGGAGCTGTTTTTT.

This clonotype showed up many times. This rearrangement joins TRBV6-1 to TRBJ2-1; 9 bases align to TRBD2. This CDR3 has 15 residues. The germline gives CDR1 MNHNS, CDR2 SASEGT. The V gene end was trimmed by 2 bases and the J gene end by 9 bases; junction bases not matched to a gene: 8. The CDR3, as DNA: TGTGCCAGCAGTGAACAGGCGGGGGGGCCGAGTGAGCAGTTCTTC. It specifies CASSEQAGGPSEQFF.

The chain carries TRBV11-2 and TRBJ2-6; D may match TRBD1 or TRBD2 (5 bases each). The CDR3 runs to 16 residues. Between the trimmed V and J ends, which lost 5 bases and 1 base, there was a span of 12 bases. CDR1 and CDR2 from the germline V gene are SGHAT and FQNNGV. The CDR3 protein is CASSPGTSSGANVLTF. DNA for the CDR3: TGTGCCAGCAGCCCCGGGACCTCATCTGGGGCCAACGTCCTGACTTTC. Full variable domain (missing parts from reference TRBV11-2 and TRBJ2-6): EAGVAQSPRYKIIEKRQSVAFWCNPISGHATLYWYQQILGQGPKLLIQFQNNGVVDDSQLPKDRFSAERLKGVDSTLKIQPAKLEDSAVYLCASSPGTSSGANVLTFGAGSRLTVL.

This clonotype was found many times. The rearrangement uses TRBV6-2 or TRBV6-3 and TRBJ1-5; D unresolved. The V end was cut by 4 bases, the J end by 7 bases, with 11 bases between. Germline CDR1 and CDR2: MNHEY and SVGEGT. This CDR3 contains 13 residues. The CDR3 region has the DNA TGTGCCAGCAGTTCGTTTTTGAGCCAGCCCCAGCATTTT. It translates to CASSSFLSQPQHF.

This chain joins TRBV4-3 and TRBJ1-4; the D is unclear. CDR3 length: 15 amino acids. V lost 4 bases, J lost 8 bases, and 17 bases lay in between. Germline loops: CDR1 LGHNA, CDR2 YSLEER. The CDR3 spells CASSPRVEGGEKLFF. CDR3 nucleotides: TGCGCCAGCAGCCCCCGGGTAGAGGGTGGGGAAAAACTGTTTTTT.

This clonotype appeared a few times. V gene TRBV12-3 or TRBV12-4 combines with J gene TRBJ1-2, with D unclear. The CDR3 runs to 13 residues. The germline V and J ends were trimmed by 1 base and 10 bases, with 13 bases remaining between them. This chain's CDR3 is CASSLGEARAYTF. CDR3 nucleotide sequence: TGTGCCAGCAGTTTAGGAGAGGCCAGAGCCTACACCTTC.

There are many counts of this clonotype. V is TRBV6-2 or TRBV6-3 and J is TRBJ2-7, with 7 nucleotides matching TRBD1. CDR1 MNHEY and CDR2 SVGEGT come from the germline V gene. The CDR3 consists of 12 residues. This CDR3 reads CASSTPPGQSCV. The CDR3 DNA reads as TGTGCCAGCAGTACACCCCCGGGACAGTCGTGCGTC.

This clonotype was picked up many times. The chain employs TRBV12-3 or TRBV12-4 and TRBJ1-1, with D unresolved. Trimming took off 3 bases at V and 0 bases at J, with 11 bases between the two ends. The CDR3 consists of 15 residues. This chain's CDR3 is CASSLWRGMNTEAFF. The CDR3 nucleotides read TGTGCCAGCAGTTTGTGGCGGGGAATGAACACTGAAGCTTTCTTT.

This clonotype was seen at least ten times. The chain is built from TRBV11-2 and TRBJ2-2, with D perhaps TRBD2 (7 bases). The germline V and J ends were trimmed by 2 bases and 5 bases, with 12 bases remaining between them. The CDR3 loop spans 15 amino acids. The germline V gene has CDR1 SGHAT and CDR2 FQNNGV. The CDR3 here is CASSLLGGGTGELFF. The DNA of the CDR3 is TGTGCCAGCAGCTTATTAGGGGGAGGGACCGGGGAGCTGTTTTTT.

This clonotype was counted many times. V gene TRBV11-2 combines with J gene TRBJ2-3, with 7 positions matching TRBD1. Trimming at V came to 2 bases and at J to 7 bases, leaving 12 bases not matched to a gene. This CDR3 spans 16 amino acids. CDR1 is SGHAT and CDR2 is FQNNGV in the germline V gene. As DNA, the CDR3 is TGTGCCAGCAGCTTAAAGGGGACGGGGACAGCGTATACGCAGTATTTT. Translated: CASSLKGTGTAYTQYF.

This clonotype was counted many times. This chain uses TRBV7-2 with TRBJ2-1, with 7 bases identical to TRBD2. The length of the CDR3 is 14 residues. Per germline, CDR1 SGHTA and CDR2 FQGNSA. Trimming removed 7 bases from V and 5 bases from J; junction bases left unmatched: 8. The CDR3 nucleotides are TGTGCCAGCACCCCGGGGAGGGGAGACAATGAGCAGTTCTTC. Protein: CASTPGRGDNEQFF.